This TCR beta chain was recorded in a study of blood T cells in healthy people across ages. Study outcomes and limitations: While age rose, TCR beta diversity per million T cells dropped in a roughly linear way.

This CDR3 has 16 residues. Germline values: CDR1 SGHDT, CDR2 YYEEEE. V lost 2 bases and J 0 bases, leaving 12 bases between the germline ends. About this clonotype: As yet, its antigen is unknown.

Caucasian, healthy and from Russia, the donors were aged between about 6 and 100. The second PCR ran about 6 to 12 cycles with a sample-barcoded 5' primer and J-beta primers. TCRdb used MiXCR to reprocess the 5' RACE reads, holding one entry per CDR3 protein. This table has a few hundred thousand distinct CDR3 sequences, 45% to 60% appearing once. The V and J genes are TRBV5-6 and TRBJ2-1; the D is unclear. Sequencing was carried out using blood. The sequence was collected from a man aged 55 to 70 in good health. The CDR3 sequence: CASSLYRVSSYNEQFF. The CDR3 bases are TGTGCCAGCAGCTTATATCGGGTCAGCTCCTACAATGAGCAGTTCTTC.